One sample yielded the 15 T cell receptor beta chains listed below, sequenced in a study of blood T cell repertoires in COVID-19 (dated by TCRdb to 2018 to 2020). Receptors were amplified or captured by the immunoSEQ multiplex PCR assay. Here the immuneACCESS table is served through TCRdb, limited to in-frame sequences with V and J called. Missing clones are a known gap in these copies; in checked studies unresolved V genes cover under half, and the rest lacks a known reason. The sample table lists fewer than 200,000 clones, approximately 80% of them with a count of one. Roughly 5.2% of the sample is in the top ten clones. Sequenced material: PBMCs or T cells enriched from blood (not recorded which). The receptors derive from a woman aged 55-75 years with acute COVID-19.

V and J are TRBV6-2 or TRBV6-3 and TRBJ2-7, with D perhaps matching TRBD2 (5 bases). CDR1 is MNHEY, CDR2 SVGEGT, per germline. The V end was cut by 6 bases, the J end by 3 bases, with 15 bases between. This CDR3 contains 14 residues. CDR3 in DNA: TGTGCCAGCAGCTCCCCCGGAGGCTACTACGAGCAGTACGTC. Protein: CASSSPGGYYEQYV.

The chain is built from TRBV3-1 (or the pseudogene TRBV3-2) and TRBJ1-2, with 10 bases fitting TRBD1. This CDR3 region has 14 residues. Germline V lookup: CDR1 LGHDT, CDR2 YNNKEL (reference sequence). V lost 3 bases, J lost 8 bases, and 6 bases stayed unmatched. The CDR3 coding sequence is TGTGCCAGCAGCCAGAGACAGGGGGCCTGGGGCTACACCTTC. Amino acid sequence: CASSQRQGAWGYTF.

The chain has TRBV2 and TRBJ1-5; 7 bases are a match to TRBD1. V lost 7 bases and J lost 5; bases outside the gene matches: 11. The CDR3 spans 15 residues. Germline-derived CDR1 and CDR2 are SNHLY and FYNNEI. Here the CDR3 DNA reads TGTGCCAGCACATACAGGGGCAGGGAGTATCAGCCCCAGCATTTT. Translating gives CASTYRGREYQPQHF.

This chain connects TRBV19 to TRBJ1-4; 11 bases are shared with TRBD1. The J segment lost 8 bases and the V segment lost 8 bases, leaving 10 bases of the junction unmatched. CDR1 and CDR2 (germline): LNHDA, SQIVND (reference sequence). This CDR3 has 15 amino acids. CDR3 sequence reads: CASFHPGQGVEKLFF. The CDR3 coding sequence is TGTGCCAGTTTTCACCCGGGACAGGGGGTAGAAAAACTGTTTTTT.

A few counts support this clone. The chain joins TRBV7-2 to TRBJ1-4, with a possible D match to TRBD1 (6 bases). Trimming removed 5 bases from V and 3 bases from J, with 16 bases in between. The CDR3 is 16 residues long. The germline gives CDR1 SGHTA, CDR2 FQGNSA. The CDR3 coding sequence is TGTGCCAGCAGCCCCCAGAAGGGGGATCCTAATGAAAAACTGTTTTTT. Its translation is CASSPQKGDPNEKLFF.

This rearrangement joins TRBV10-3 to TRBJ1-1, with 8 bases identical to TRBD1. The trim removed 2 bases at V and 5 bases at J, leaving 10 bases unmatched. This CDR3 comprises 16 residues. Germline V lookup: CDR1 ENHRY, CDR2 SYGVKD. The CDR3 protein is CAISEGYQGARTEAFF. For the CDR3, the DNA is TGTGCCATCAGTGAGGGATATCAGGGGGCGAGAACTGAAGCTTTCTTT.

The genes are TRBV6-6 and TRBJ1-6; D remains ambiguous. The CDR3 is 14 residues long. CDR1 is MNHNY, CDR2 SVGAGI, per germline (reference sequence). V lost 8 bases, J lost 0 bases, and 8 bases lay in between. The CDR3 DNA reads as TGTGCCAGCTTCCGGAGCTCCTATAATTCACCCCTCCACTTT. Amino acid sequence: CASFRSSYNSPLHF.

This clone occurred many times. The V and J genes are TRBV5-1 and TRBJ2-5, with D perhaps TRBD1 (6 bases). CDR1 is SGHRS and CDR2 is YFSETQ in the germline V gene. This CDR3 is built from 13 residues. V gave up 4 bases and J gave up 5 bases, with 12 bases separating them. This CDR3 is CASSTGFAETQYF. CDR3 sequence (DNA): TGCGCCAGCAGCACAGGGTTTGCGGAGACCCAGTACTTC.

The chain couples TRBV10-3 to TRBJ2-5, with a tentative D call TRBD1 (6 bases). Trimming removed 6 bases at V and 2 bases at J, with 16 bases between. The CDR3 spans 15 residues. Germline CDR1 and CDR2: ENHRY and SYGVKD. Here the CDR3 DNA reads TGTGCCATCAGCGATCTGGGACATCCACAAGAGACCCAGTACTTC. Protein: CAISDLGHPQETQYF.

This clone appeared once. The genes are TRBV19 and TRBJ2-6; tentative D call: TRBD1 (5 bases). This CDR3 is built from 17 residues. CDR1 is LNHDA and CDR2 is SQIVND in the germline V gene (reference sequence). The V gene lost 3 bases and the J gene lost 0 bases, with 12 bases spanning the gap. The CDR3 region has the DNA TGTGCCAGTAGTATTAAGGGGCAGGGCTCTGGGGCCAACGTCCTGACTTTC. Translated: CASSIKGQGSGANVLTF.

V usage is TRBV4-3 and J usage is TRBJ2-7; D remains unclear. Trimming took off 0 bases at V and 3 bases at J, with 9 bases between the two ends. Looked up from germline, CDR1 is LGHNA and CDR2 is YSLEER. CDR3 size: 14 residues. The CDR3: CASSQEWLRYEQYF. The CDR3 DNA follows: TGCGCCAGCAGCCAAGAGTGGCTCCGCTACGAGCAGTACTTC.

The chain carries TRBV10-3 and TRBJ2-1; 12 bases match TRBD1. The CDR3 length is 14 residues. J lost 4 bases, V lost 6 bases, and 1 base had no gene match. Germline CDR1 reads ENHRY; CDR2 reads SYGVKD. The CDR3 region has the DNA TGTGCCATCAGGGGACAGGGGGCGTACAATGAGCAGTTCTTC. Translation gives CAIRGQGAYNEQFF.

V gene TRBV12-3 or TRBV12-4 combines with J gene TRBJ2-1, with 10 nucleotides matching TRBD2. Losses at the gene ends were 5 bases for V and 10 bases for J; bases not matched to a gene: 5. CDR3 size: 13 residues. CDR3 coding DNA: TGTGCCAGCAGTACCATACTAGCGGGGGAGCAGTTCTTC. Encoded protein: CASSTILAGEQFF.

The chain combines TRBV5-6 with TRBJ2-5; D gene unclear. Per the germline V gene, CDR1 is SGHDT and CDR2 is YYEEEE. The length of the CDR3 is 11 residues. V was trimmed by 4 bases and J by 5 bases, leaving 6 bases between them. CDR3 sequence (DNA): TGTGCCAGCAGCGTCGGGGAGACCCAGTACTTC. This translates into CASSVGETQYF.

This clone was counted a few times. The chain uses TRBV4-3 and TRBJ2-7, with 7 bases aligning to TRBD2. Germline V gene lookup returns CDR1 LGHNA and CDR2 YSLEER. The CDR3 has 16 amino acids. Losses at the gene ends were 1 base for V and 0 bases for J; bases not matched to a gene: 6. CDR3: CASSQVQRDPSYEQYV. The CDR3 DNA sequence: TGCGCCAGCAGCCAAGTTCAGCGGGACCCCTCCTACGAGCAGTACGTC.